Presented here are 14 T cell receptor beta chains from one specimen sequenced in a study of T cells in localized non-small cell lung cancer. Repertoires were generated with immunoSEQ multiplex PCR, while TCRdb's copy carries only in-frame clones and drops some. The sample lists 2,500 to 3,000 clones; over 25% were seen once. Sequenced material: lung tumor tissue, taken before any cancer treatment. These receptors were taken from a female donor of 60 years or more with stage I lung adenocarcinoma.

The chain employs TRBV29-1 and TRBJ1-1; 9 bases are shared with TRBD1. This CDR3 has 14 amino acids. V trimming: 7 bases; J trimming: 4 bases; junction bases outside the gene matches: 10. Germline V gene data show CDR1 as SQVTM and CDR2 as ANQGSEA. CDR3 coding DNA: TGCAGCGGCCTCCGGGACAGGGTGACCACTGAAGCTTTCTTT. Protein: CSGLRDRVTTEAFF.

In this sample, this clone is medium-sized. This sequence joins TRBV11-3 and TRBJ2-1; the D gene is possibly TRBD1 (7 bases). Germline assignment: CDR1 SGHNT and CDR2 YENEEA. With 6 bases removed from V and 0 bases from J, the gap between germline ends came to 24 bases. CDR3 size: 19 residues. The CDR3 region has the DNA TGTGCCAGCAGGCCGCCGGGAGTAGCAGGGGGGAGCTCCTACAATGAGCAGTTCTTC. Translated: CASRPPGVAGGSSYNEQFF.

This clone occurred a few times. V gene TRBV6-7 combines with J gene TRBJ2-1, with a possible D match to TRBD2 (6 bases). TRBV6-7 is an ORF, and what it does is uncertain. The CDR3 has 15 amino acids. V lost 10 bases to trimming and J lost 0 bases, with 16 bases between them. Here the CDR3 reads CAIRQEGSSYNEQFF. The DNA for the CDR3 is TGTGCCATCCGGCAGGAGGGCAGCTCCTACAATGAGCAGTTCTTC.

This clone was seen a few times. The CDR3 DNA follows: TGTGCCAGCAGCCAAGGGACAGGGGTAAACACCATATATTTT. Encoded protein: CASSQGTGVNTIYF. The V call is TRBV14, the J call TRBJ1-3; 9 positions agree with TRBD1. This CDR3 is built from 14 residues. V shed 1 base, J shed 6 bases, and the junction held 1 base outside the gene matches. Germline lookup yields CDR1 SGHDN and CDR2 FVKESK.

Judged by abundance, this clone is medium-sized. The rearrangement uses TRBV6-8 and TRBJ1-2, with D unclear. Trimming stripped 2 bases from V and 4 bases from J, with 23 bases between. The CDR3 totals 18 residues. CDR1 is MNHGY and CDR2 is SAAAGT in the germline V gene. For the CDR3, the DNA is TGTGCCAGCAGTTACCATCCCAGTGGAGGCGGTATCGGCTATGGCTACACCTTC. Translated: CASSYHPSGGGIGYGYTF.

This clone was recorded a few times. The CDR3 region has the DNA TGTGCCAGCAGCTTAGGATCGGGGGGGATCCAAGAGACCCAGTACTTC. It specifies CASSLGSGGIQETQYF. The V gene is TRBV11-3, the J gene TRBJ2-5; TRBD2 matches 8 bases. J was trimmed by 1 base and V by 1 base; bases with no gene match: 5. This CDR3 comprises 16 residues. Germline-derived CDR1 and CDR2 are SGHNT and YENEEA.

The genes are TRBV7-2 and TRBJ2-3, with no clear D. Looked up from germline, CDR1 is SGHTA and CDR2 is FQGNSA. V lost 8 bases and J 1 base, leaving 10 bases between the germline ends. The CDR3 is 13 residues long. The CDR3 spells CASLIAGTDTQYF. Written as DNA, the CDR3 is TGTGCCAGCCTCATAGCCGGCACAGATACGCAGTATTTT.

The chain employs TRBV28 and TRBJ1-5; no clear D gene. The CDR3 is 14 amino acids. Germline values: CDR1 MDHEN, CDR2 SYDVKM. V gave up 7 bases and J gave up 6 bases, with 16 bases separating them. CDR3 amino acids: CASIKGRQGQPQHF. The DNA for the CDR3 is TGTGCCAGCATCAAGGGTCGGCAAGGTCAGCCCCAGCATTTT.

The chain combines TRBV30 with TRBJ2-7; D is perhaps TRBD1 (6 bases). V was clipped by 5 bases and J by 5 bases, with 16 bases between them. The germline CDR1 and CDR2 sequences are GTSNPN and SVGIG (reference sequence). The CDR3 runs to 13 residues. CDR3 region: CAWGGAVKDEQYF. The CDR3, as DNA: TGTGCCTGGGGGGGCGCGGTAAAGGACGAGCAGTACTTC.

By share of the sample, this clone is medium-sized. J is TRBJ2-5 and V is TRBV7-4, with D perhaps assigned TRBD1 or TRBD2 (5 bases each). The ends were cut back, 5 bases at V and 4 bases at J, with 11 bases in the middle. Germline V lookup: CDR1 SGHVT, CDR2 SQSDAQ. The CDR3 has 13 residues. The CDR3 is CASSPMRGETQYF. The CDR3 DNA is TGTGCCAGCAGCCCTATGAGGGGAGAGACCCAGTACTTC.

The V call is TRBV7-6, the J call TRBJ2-3; D gene ambiguous. The CDR3 is 14 amino acids. The germline V and J ends were trimmed by 5 bases and 0 bases, with 9 bases remaining between them. CDR1 and CDR2 (germline): SGHVS, FNYEAQ. CDR3 residues: CASSPGPSTDTQYF. The CDR3 region has the DNA TGTGCCAGCAGCCCCGGCCCTAGCACAGATACGCAGTATTTT.

The rearrangement uses TRBV28 and TRBJ1-1; the D gene is possibly TRBD1 (6 bases). CDR1 and CDR2 (germline): MDHEN, SYDVKM. The CDR3 totals 13 residues. V was pared by 10 bases and J by 5 bases, with 17 bases between. This chain's CDR3 is CATIQGPPTEAFF. CDR3 coding DNA: TGTGCCACCATCCAGGGGCCGCCGACTGAAGCTTTCTTT.

There are a few counts of this clone. The DNA of the CDR3 is TGTGCCAGCAGCCAGGGGGCGGTGAGTTACTACAATGAGCAGTTCTTC. It translates to CASSQGAVSYYNEQFF. The chain has TRBV7-6 and TRBJ2-1; TRBD1 matches 8 bases. This CDR3 has 16 amino acids. The V gene's germline CDR1 is SGHVS and CDR2 FNYEAQ. V shed 5 bases, J shed 3 bases, and the junction held 9 bases outside the gene matches.

Only a few counts were recorded for this clone. DNA for the CDR3: TGTGCCAGCAGCCCGAGAGGGTCATTGGATGAGCAGTTCTTC. Translating it yields CASSPRGSLDEQFF. The V and J genes are TRBV11-3 and TRBJ2-1, with D perhaps TRBD2 (5 bases). The CDR3 length is 14 residues. V lost 5 bases to trimming and J lost 8 bases, with 16 bases between them. Germline V gene sequence: CDR1 SGHNT, CDR2 YENEEA.